A selection of T cell receptor beta chains follows, all from one sample in a study of shared clonotypes between healthy human individuals. Profiling relied on immunoSEQ multiplex PCR, and the TCRdb table lists in-frame clones only, not all of them. The data contain about 2 million clones, roughly 95% of them singletons. The sample taken for sequencing was naive CD8+ T cells sorted from blood. The receptors were gathered from a man aged 18 to 30 in good health. CDR3s include the opening cysteine and the closing phenylalanine or tryptophan. The order of the fields is D gene, V gene, J gene, CDR3 protein. D genes are given only for firm matches.

D: .; V: TRBV30; J: TRBJ2-7; CDR3: CAWSVAGAHEQYF
D: TRBD1; V: TRBV19; J: TRBJ2-7; CDR3: CASSPGTVYEQYF
D: TRBD2; V: TRBV6-6; J: TRBJ2-1; CDR3: CASKSLAGGPHNEQFF
D: TRBD2; V: TRBV13; J: TRBJ2-5; CDR3: CASSLRGREETQYF
D: .; V: TRBV5-6; J: TRBJ1-1; CDR3: CASSLEVDSRSYTEAFF
D: TRBD2; V: TRBV2; J: TRBJ2-3; CDR3: CASNGLAGDDTDTQYF
D: TRBD2; V: TRBV9; J: TRBJ2-1; CDR3: CASSVGLADYNEQFF
D: .; V: TRBV30; J: TRBJ1-2; CDR3: CAWDSTGYGYTF
D: .; V: TRBV4-1; J: TRBJ2-3; CDR3: CASSRERSGLTDTQYF
D: .; V: TRBV30; J: TRBJ2-7; CDR3: CAWSAPRSYEQYF
D: .; V: TRBV5-1; J: TRBJ2-7; CDR3: CASSSTPAYEQYF
D: .; V: TRBV7-9; J: TRBJ2-3; CDR3: CASSHWDTGTDTQYF
D: .; V: TRBV6-5; J: TRBJ1-1; CDR3: CASSYFMNTEAFF
D: .; V: TRBV12-1; J: TRBJ1-3; CDR3: CASSLGREAGNTIYF
D: TRBD1; V: TRBV9; J: TRBJ2-1; CDR3: CASTRGQGVSHNEQFF
D: TRBD1; V: TRBV7-9; J: TRBJ2-7; CDR3: CASRSETGGWTGEQYF
D: .; V: TRBV28; J: TRBJ1-1; CDR3: CASSSVGGLDTEAFF
D: .; V: TRBV6-4; J: TRBJ2-5; CDR3: CASSGEYWTQYF
D: TRBD1; V: TRBV7-9; J: TRBJ1-2; CDR3: CASTPPVQGDYGYTF
D: TRBD2; V: TRBV10-3; J: TRBJ2-3; CDR3: CAIGTSGTDTQYF
D: TRBD2; V: TRBV10-1; J: TRBJ2-1; CDR3: CASSDYAGTSGDNEQFF
D: .; V: TRBV13; J: TRBJ2-3; CDR3: CASTGTRADTQYF
D: .; V: TRBV7-9; J: TRBJ2-7; CDR3: CASSPQGPRSYEQYF
D: .; V: TRBV19; J: TRBJ2-7; CDR3: CASSIGVGGFYEQYF
D: TRBD1; V: TRBV7-2; J: TRBJ2-7; CDR3: CASSSGTGSYEQYF
D: TRBD2; V: TRBV5-4; J: TRBJ2-1; CDR3: CASSLLGLAGDNEQFF
D: .; V: TRBV27; J: TRBJ1-1; CDR3: CASKLRGGWTEAFF